The rows below give T cell receptor beta chains drawn from one sample of a study of shared T cell receptors in the human thymus. Profiled with immunoSEQ multiplex PCR; TCRdb holds only in-frame clones, not every one. Here the sample spans some 660,000 clones, around 87% being singletons. The data also belong to a second study, concerning human thymus T cells.

The source material was thymocytes. The receptors come from a boy younger than two with a congenital heart defect. Both conserved end residues are part of each CDR3. Each record gives: clone size, D gene, V gene, J gene, CDR3 DNA, CDR3 protein. A D gene is named only where the DNA matches it firmly. Only part of the rows carry a size: once, few, many, or a class if the clone is expanded.

abundance: -; d_gene: -; v_gene: TRBV7-3; j_gene: TRBJ2-2; CDR3nt: TGTGCCAGCAGCTTAATCCGGGTGAACACCGGGGAGCTGTTTTTT; CDR3aa: CASSLIRVNTGELFF
abundance: -; d_gene: TRBD1; v_gene: TRBV2; j_gene: TRBJ1-1; CDR3nt: TGTGCCAGCACCTTAGGACAGGGGAGAGCTTTCTTT; CDR3aa: CASTLGQGRAFF
abundance: -; d_gene: -; v_gene: TRBV6-6; j_gene: TRBJ1-6; CDR3nt: TGTGCCAGCATCGCTTACAGGGACCAAAATTCACCCCTCCACTTT; CDR3aa: CASIAYRDQNSPLHF
abundance: -; d_gene: -; v_gene: TRBV11-2; j_gene: TRBJ2-2; CDR3nt: TGTGCCAGCAGCTTAGTGGAACCCAAACGCTTAGGCGGATGGGGGGAGCTGTTTTTT; CDR3aa: CASSLVEPKRLGGWGELFF
abundance: -; d_gene: TRBD1; v_gene: TRBV29-1; j_gene: TRBJ1-1; CDR3nt: TGCAGCGGGATCCGGGACAGGGGATATCCTGAAGCTTTCTTT; CDR3aa: CSGIRDRGYPEAFF
abundance: few; d_gene: TRBD1; v_gene: TRBV28; j_gene: TRBJ1-4; CDR3nt: TGTGCCAGCAGTACCAGACGGGACAGGTTGCATTTTAATGAAAAACTGTTTTTT; CDR3aa: CASSTRRDRLHFNEKLFF
abundance: few; d_gene: TRBD1; v_gene: TRBV5-1; j_gene: TRBJ1-1; CDR3nt: TGCGCCAGCAGCTCCTACCGACAGGGGTACACTGAAGCTTTCTTT; CDR3aa: CASSSYRQGYTEAFF
abundance: -; d_gene: -; v_gene: TRBV27; j_gene: TRBJ2-2; CDR3nt: TGTGCCAGCAGCCATTACAGGGCGGACACCGGGGAGCTGTTTTTT; CDR3aa: CASSHYRADTGELFF
abundance: -; d_gene: TRBD1; v_gene: TRBV14; j_gene: TRBJ1-1; CDR3nt: TGTGCCAGCAGCCCCGTGTTCCGGACAGGTGATGAAGCTTTCTTT; CDR3aa: CASSPVFRTGDEAFF
abundance: -; d_gene: -; v_gene: TRBV4-1; j_gene: TRBJ2-7; CDR3nt: TGCGCCAGCAGCCAAGCCTTAACAACCTACGAGCAGTACTTC; CDR3aa: CASSQALTTYEQYF
abundance: few; d_gene: -; v_gene: TRBV11-2; j_gene: TRBJ2-1; CDR3nt: TGTGCCAGCAGTTACGGAACGGGAGACCCGGGTCTCAATGAGCAGTTCTTC; CDR3aa: CASSYGTGDPGLNEQFF
abundance: -; d_gene: TRBD2; v_gene: TRBV5-1; j_gene: TRBJ2-7; CDR3nt: TGCGCCAGCAGCTCAAACACTAGCGGGAGTAGGTACGAGCAGTACTTC; CDR3aa: CASSSNTSGSRYEQYF
abundance: -; d_gene: TRBD2; v_gene: TRBV9; j_gene: TRBJ2-2; CDR3nt: TGTGCCAGCAGCCCCACAGAGCGGGAGCCCCACACCGGGGAGCTGTTTTTT; CDR3aa: CASSPTEREPHTGELFF
abundance: -; d_gene: -; v_gene: TRBV7-2; j_gene: TRBJ2-1; CDR3nt: TGTGCCAGCAGCTTAGGACAGGTATGTGTCTATGAGCAGTTCTTC; CDR3aa: CASSLGQVCVYEQFF
abundance: once; d_gene: TRBD2; v_gene: TRBV6-5; j_gene: TRBJ2-5; CDR3nt: TGTGCCAGCAGCAACCCCTTTCGCGGGGGGTGGGCCCAGTACTTC; CDR3aa: CASSNPFRGGWAQYF
abundance: -; d_gene: -; v_gene: TRBV5-8; j_gene: TRBJ1-5; CDR3nt: TGTGCCAGCAGCCTGGATGGTTTGGCCTCCAATCAGCCCCAGCATTTT; CDR3aa: CASSLDGLASNQPQHF
abundance: -; d_gene: -; v_gene: TRBV10-3; j_gene: TRBJ1-1; CDR3nt: TGTGCCATCAGTGAGTCGACAGTTAGAGGCCGGTTAATCGAAGCTTTCTTT; CDR3aa: CAISESTVRGRLIEAFF
abundance: -; d_gene: -; v_gene: TRBV29-1; j_gene: TRBJ2-7; CDR3nt: TGCAGCGTTGAACGAGTAGGGGGCTACGAGCAGTACTTC; CDR3aa: CSVERVGGYEQYF
abundance: once; d_gene: -; v_gene: TRBV28; j_gene: TRBJ2-7; CDR3nt: TGTGCCAGCAGACCTCACGACAGTTACGAGCAGTACTTC; CDR3aa: CASRPHDSYEQYF
abundance: -; d_gene: TRBD1; v_gene: TRBV18; j_gene: TRBJ2-2; CDR3nt: TGTGCCAGCTCACCACGGGCAGGGGGAACCGGGGAGCTGTTTTTT; CDR3aa: CASSPRAGGTGELFF
abundance: -; d_gene: -; v_gene: TRBV4-2; j_gene: TRBJ2-6; CDR3nt: TGTGCCAGCAGCCAAGGGTCGAGGGGAGGCAACTCTGGGGCCAACGTCCTGACTTTC; CDR3aa: CASSQGSRGGNSGANVLTF
abundance: -; d_gene: -; v_gene: TRBV4-2; j_gene: TRBJ1-2; CDR3nt: TGTGCCAGCGCAGGGCTCCGGCAGCAAAACTATGGCTACACCTTC; CDR3aa: CASAGLRQQNYGYTF
abundance: -; d_gene: TRBD2; v_gene: TRBV12-5; j_gene: TRBJ2-7; CDR3nt: TGTGCTAGTGGTTTGGTACATGGTACAGATTCAACCTCGGGACTATACGAGCAGTACTTC; CDR3aa: CASGLVHGTDSTSGLYEQYF
abundance: -; d_gene: -; v_gene: TRBV11-2; j_gene: TRBJ2-7; CDR3nt: TGTGCCAGCAGCCGACCGGACTGTATATCCTACGAGCAGTACTTC; CDR3aa: CASSRPDCISYEQYF
abundance: -; d_gene: TRBD1; v_gene: TRBV7-3; j_gene: TRBJ1-2; CDR3nt: TGTGCCAGCAGCTTAACGCTAATTCGGTCAACAGGGGCGAATAACTATGGCTACACCTTC; CDR3aa: CASSLTLIRSTGANNYGYTF
abundance: -; d_gene: TRBD1; v_gene: TRBV6-5; j_gene: TRBJ1-1; CDR3nt: TGTGCCAGCAGGCCGGGACAGGGGGCGCAAGGAGCTTTCTTT; CDR3aa: CASRPGQGAQGAFF
abundance: few; d_gene: -; v_gene: TRBV4-1; j_gene: TRBJ1-6; CDR3nt: TGCGCCAGCAGCCAAGATCAGGTTTCACCCCTCCACTTT; CDR3aa: CASSQDQVSPLHF
abundance: -; d_gene: -; v_gene: TRBV11-2; j_gene: TRBJ2-3; CDR3nt: TGTGCCAGCAGCTTAGATAAGAGGTGGAGTTGCACAGATACGCAGTATTTT; CDR3aa: CASSLDKRWSCTDTQYF
abundance: -; d_gene: TRBD1; v_gene: TRBV7-2; j_gene: TRBJ2-7; CDR3nt: TGTGCCAGCAGCCCCGACAGGGTCGACTACGAGCAGTACTTC; CDR3aa: CASSPDRVDYEQYF
abundance: -; d_gene: -; v_gene: TRBV5-1; j_gene: TRBJ1-1; CDR3nt: TGCGCCAGCAGCCATCCGGGACGGGAGGTCGCTGAAGCTTTCTTT; CDR3aa: CASSHPGREVAEAFF
abundance: once; d_gene: TRBD1; v_gene: TRBV28; j_gene: TRBJ1-2; CDR3nt: TGTGCCACCGCTAAAACTCACAACGGACAGGGGGCTCGGAACTATGGCTACACCTTC; CDR3aa: CATAKTHNGQGARNYGYTF
abundance: -; d_gene: TRBD2; v_gene: TRBV19; j_gene: TRBJ2-4; CDR3nt: TGTGCCAGTTCACATGGGGGGGGAGGGGCGGAAAGGACAAACATTCAGTACTTC; CDR3aa: CASSHGGGGAERTNIQYF
abundance: -; d_gene: -; v_gene: TRBV12-5; j_gene: TRBJ1-2; CDR3nt: TGTGCTAGTGGTTTGGTCGGGATGGCGAGCTATGGCTACACCTTC; CDR3aa: CASGLVGMASYGYTF
abundance: -; d_gene: TRBD2; v_gene: TRBV4-3; j_gene: TRBJ2-3; CDR3nt: TGCGCCAGCAGCCAAGATAGCGGGGGGTTTTATACGCAGTATTTT; CDR3aa: CASSQDSGGFYTQYF
abundance: -; d_gene: -; v_gene: TRBV4-3; j_gene: TRBJ1-1; CDR3nt: TGCGCCAGCAGCCAAGATAAAAGGGGGGGCCATGAGAACACTGAAGCTTTCTTT; CDR3aa: CASSQDKRGGHENTEAFF
abundance: once; d_gene: TRBD1; v_gene: TRBV27; j_gene: TRBJ2-1; CDR3nt: TGTGCCAGCAGCCGACAGGGCGGCAATGAGCAGTTCTTC; CDR3aa: CASSRQGGNEQFF
abundance: -; d_gene: -; v_gene: TRBV11-2; j_gene: TRBJ2-1; CDR3nt: TGTGCCAGCAGCACTCGGAGGGTGGGGTTAGGATACAATGAGCAGTTCTTC; CDR3aa: CASSTRRVGLGYNEQFF
abundance: -; d_gene: TRBD1; v_gene: TRBV18; j_gene: TRBJ2-4; CDR3nt: TGTGCCAGCTCACCGGACAGGTCAGGAAACATTCAGTACTTC; CDR3aa: CASSPDRSGNIQYF
abundance: few; d_gene: -; v_gene: TRBV4-3; j_gene: TRBJ2-2; CDR3nt: TGCGCCAGCAGCCAAGACTCCCACCAGCCCCCGGTTGGTAGCGGCGGGGAGCTGTTTTTT; CDR3aa: CASSQDSHQPPVGSGGELFF
abundance: -; d_gene: TRBD1; v_gene: TRBV19; j_gene: TRBJ2-6; CDR3nt: TGTGCCAGTAGTATCTCCCCCCGGACAGGAAAATTCTCTGGGGCCAACGTCCTGACTTTC; CDR3aa: CASSISPRTGKFSGANVLTF
abundance: few; d_gene: -; v_gene: TRBV19; j_gene: TRBJ1-5; CDR3nt: TGTGCCAGTAGTACCGGGACATTAGGCAATCAGCCCCAGCATTTT; CDR3aa: CASSTGTLGNQPQHF
abundance: -; d_gene: TRBD2; v_gene: TRBV4-2; j_gene: TRBJ2-3; CDR3nt: TGTGCCAGCAGCCAAATTAGCGGGAGAAGCACAGATACGCAGTATTTT; CDR3aa: CASSQISGRSTDTQYF
abundance: -; d_gene: TRBD1; v_gene: TRBV10-3; j_gene: TRBJ2-5; CDR3nt: TGTGCCATCAGGACAGGGGAGGACCAAGAGACCCAGTACTTC; CDR3aa: CAIRTGEDQETQYF
abundance: -; d_gene: -; v_gene: TRBV28; j_gene: TRBJ1-1; CDR3nt: TGTGCCAGCAGTTCTCAGGGTACTAACACTGAAGCTTTCTTT; CDR3aa: CASSSQGTNTEAFF
abundance: -; d_gene: TRBD1; v_gene: TRBV5-4; j_gene: TRBJ2-2; CDR3nt: TGTGCCAGCAGACCCGACAGGGTATCCGACACCGGGGAGCTGTTTTTT; CDR3aa: CASRPDRVSDTGELFF
abundance: -; d_gene: -; v_gene: TRBV4-3; j_gene: TRBJ1-3; CDR3nt: TGCGCCAGCAGCCAAGCTGGGGCCGGTACAACTGGAAACACCATATATTTT; CDR3aa: CASSQAGAGTTGNTIYF